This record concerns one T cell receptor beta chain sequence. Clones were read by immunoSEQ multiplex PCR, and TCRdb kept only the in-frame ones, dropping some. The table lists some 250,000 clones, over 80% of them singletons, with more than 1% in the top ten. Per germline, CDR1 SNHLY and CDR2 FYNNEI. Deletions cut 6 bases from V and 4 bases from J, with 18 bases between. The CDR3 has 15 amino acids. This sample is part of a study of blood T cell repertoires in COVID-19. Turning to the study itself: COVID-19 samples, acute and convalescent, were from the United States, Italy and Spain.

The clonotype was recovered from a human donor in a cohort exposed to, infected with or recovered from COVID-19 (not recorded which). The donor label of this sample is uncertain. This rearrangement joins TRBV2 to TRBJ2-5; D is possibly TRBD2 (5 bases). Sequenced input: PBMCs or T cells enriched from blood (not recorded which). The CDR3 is CASSGRTRGSETQYF. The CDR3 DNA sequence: TGTGCCAGCAGCGGACGGACCCGAGGGTCAGAGACCCAGTACTTC.